This T cell receptor (beta chain) is from a study of cytomegalovirus exposure and HLA in healthy donors. PCR used 60 Vbeta primers and 13 Jbeta primers. The repertoire was sequenced with immunoSEQ multiplex PCR; TCRdb's copy has only in-frame clones and lacks some. This table holds fewer than 200,000 clones, 80% to 90% found once. Germline lookup yields CDR1 MNHNS and CDR2 SASEGT. The CDR3 is 15 amino acids. The trim removed 6 bases at V and 4 bases at J, leaving 4 bases unmatched. Specimen: PBMCs. The source of this sequence is a woman aged 18-35 years in good health and CMV-seronegative. The chain recombines TRBV6-1 with TRBJ2-1; 12 bases line up with TRBD1. CDR3 amino acids: CASRGTGGAYNEQFF. The CDR3 DNA sequence: TGTGCCAGCAGGGGGACAGGGGGCGCTTACAATGAGCAGTTCTTC.